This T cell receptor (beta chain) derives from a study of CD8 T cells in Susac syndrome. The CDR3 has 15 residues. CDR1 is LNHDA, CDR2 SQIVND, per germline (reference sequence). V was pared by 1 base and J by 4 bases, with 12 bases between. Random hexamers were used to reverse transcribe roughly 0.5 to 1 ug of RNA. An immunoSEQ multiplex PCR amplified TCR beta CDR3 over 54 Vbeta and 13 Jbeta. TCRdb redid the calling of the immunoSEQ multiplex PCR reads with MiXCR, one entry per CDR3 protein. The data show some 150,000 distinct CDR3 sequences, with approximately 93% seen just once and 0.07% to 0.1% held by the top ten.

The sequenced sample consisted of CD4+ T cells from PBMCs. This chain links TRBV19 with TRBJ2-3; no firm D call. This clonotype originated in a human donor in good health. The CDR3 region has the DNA TGTGCCAGTAGTATAGCGTCAGCGATGGCAGATACGCAGTATTTT. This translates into CASSIASAMADTQYF.